Presented here are 9 T cell receptor beta chains from one specimen sequenced in a study of T cell responses to AZD1222 COVID-19 vaccine. The method was immunoSEQ multiplex PCR; TCRdb's version includes in-frame clones alone and lacks a portion of them. The data show about 46,000 clones, about 90% seen once. Sequencing used peripheral blood, obtained 28 days after the second AZD1222 dose. The receptors shown here come from an adult who received the AZD1222 COVID-19 vaccine.

This clone was seen once. This sequence joins TRBV5-1 and TRBJ2-5; either TRBD1 or TRBD2 may fit D (7 bases each). This CDR3 contains 14 residues. The germline V and J ends were trimmed by 3 bases and 2 bases, with 11 bases remaining between them. Germline assignment: CDR1 SGHRS and CDR2 YFSETQ. Here the CDR3 reads CASSWGGQQETQYF. CDR3 in DNA: TGCGCCAGCAGCTGGGGGGGACAGCAAGAGACCCAGTACTTC.

The V and J genes are TRBV6-5 and TRBJ1-1; no clear D. CDR1 MNHEY and CDR2 SVGAGI come from the germline V gene. V was cut by 0 bases and J by 0 bases, with 5 bases left in between. The CDR3 covers 14 residues. The CDR3 is CASSYSRVNTEAFF. The DNA for the CDR3 is TGTGCCAGCAGTTACTCAAGGGTGAACACTGAAGCTTTCTTT.

The CDR3 nucleotides read TGTGCCAGCAGCCAATCGGCGGTATCCTACAATGAGCAGTTCTTC. It encodes CASSQSAVSYNEQFF. The gene calls are TRBV3-1 (or the pseudogene TRBV3-2) and TRBJ2-1; D remains unclear. The germline V gene encodes CDR1 LGHDT and CDR2 YNNKEL (reference sequence). V was clipped by 2 bases and J by 1 base, with 9 bases between them. This CDR3 has 15 amino acids.

V is TRBV6-1 and J is TRBJ1-1; 7 bases match TRBD1. Germline V lookup: CDR1 MNHNS, CDR2 SASEGT. CDR3 length: 17 residues. With 0 bases clipped from V and 0 bases from J, the junction kept 7 bases outside the gene matches. For the CDR3, the DNA is TGTGCCAGCAGTGAAGCGCGCTCGGGACAGATGAACACTGAAGCTTTCTTT. It yields the protein CASSEARSGQMNTEAFF.

V is TRBV24-1 and J is TRBJ2-2, with a possible D match to TRBD1 (6 bases). The CDR3 spans 15 residues. V was trimmed by 11 bases and J by 0 bases, leaving 15 bases between them. Germline CDR1 is KGHDR and CDR2 is SFDVKD. The CDR3 sequence: CAIIRGRTNTGELFF. The CDR3 DNA follows: TGTGCCATCATCAGGGGACGCACGAACACCGGGGAGCTGTTTTTT.

The table lists this clone with a count of one. V usage is TRBV7-2 and J usage is TRBJ2-5; TRBD2 agrees at 12 bases. Trimming cost V 4 bases and J 5 bases; bases outside gene matches: 2. The V gene's germline CDR1 is SGHTA and CDR2 FQGNSA. The CDR3 extends over 14 amino acids. The DNA of the CDR3 is TGTGCCAGCAGCTCTAGCGGGAGGGCGGAGACCCAGTACTTC. Translating gives CASSSSGRAETQYF.

This chain links TRBV19 with TRBJ2-3, with 9 bases that match TRBD2. CDR1 LNHDA and CDR2 SQIVND come from the germline V gene (reference sequence). CDR3 length: 15 residues. The V and J ends lost 8 bases and 1 base, in that order; junction bases with no gene match: 7. CDR3 DNA sequence: TGTGCCAGTGGGGACTTAGCGGGGGGCACAGATACGCAGTATTTT. This codes for CASGDLAGGTDTQYF.

The chain joins TRBV30 to TRBJ1-5; 8 bases agree with TRBD1. Unmatched junction bases numbered 8, after V lost 0 bases and J lost 7 bases. Germline lookup yields CDR1 GTSNPN and CDR2 SVGIG (reference sequence). The CDR3 runs to 15 residues. Here the CDR3 reads CAWSVTGGLGQPQHF. The CDR3 bases are TGTGCCTGGAGTGTAACAGGGGGGCTGGGACAGCCCCAGCATTTT.

The chain combines TRBV30 with TRBJ1-2; 7 nucleotides agree with TRBD1. Germline loops: CDR1 GTSNPN, CDR2 SVGIG (reference sequence). V lost 1 base to trimming and J lost 8 bases; unmatched junction nucleotides: 1. The CDR3 consists of 11 residues. CDR3 nucleotides: TGTGCCTGGAGTGCAGGGGGAGGCTACACCTTC. It yields the protein CAWSAGGGYTF. Drawing the rest from reference TRBV30 and TRBJ1-2, the complete variable domain is SQTIHQWPATLVQPVGSPLSLECTVEGTSNPNLYWYRQAAGRGLQLLFYSVGIGQISSEVPQNLSASRPQDRQFILSSKKLLLSDSGFYLCAWSAGGGYTFGSGTRLTVV.